This T cell receptor beta chain was captured by sequencing in a study of T cell responses to AZD1222 COVID-19 vaccine. Study observations and caveats: Among the donors, most were white British and more were female, and clonal diversity was possibly underestimated.

Trimming removed 0 bases at V and 7 bases at J, with 9 bases between. The CDR3 is 13 residues long. Germline lookup yields CDR1 GTSNPN and CDR2 SVGIG (reference sequence). Sequencing used immunoSEQ multiplex PCR; TCRdb keeps in-frame clones, though not all of them. The sample has 120,000 or so clones, 80% to 95% seen once. Turning to this clone: The antigen remains undetermined.

This clonotype was sampled from an adult in good health. The input for sequencing was peripheral blood, taken on day 0 of AZD1222 vaccination. The J gene is TRBJ1-4, the V gene TRBV30, with D hard to call. The CDR3 region has the DNA TGTGCCTGGAGTGTTATGAAGGGTGAAAAACTGTTTTTT. It encodes CAWSVMKGEKLFF.